This T cell receptor (beta chain) was identified in a study of CD8+ T cells in alopecia areata. The study, taken as a whole, reports: Clonality exceeded that of normal scalp in lesional scalp, most notably in alopecia totalis/universalis. Scalp specimens additionally yield sequences from normal skin's resident alphabeta T cells. Patients displayed less clarity in TCR sharing than mice, a finding possibly related to HLA.

Sequencing used cDNA as its template, made by extracting RNA and reverse transcribing it. TCRdb's table, derived via immunoSEQ multiplex PCR, lists solely in-frame clones and lacks some. The sample lists fewer than 40,000 clones, around 60% occurring once. V lost 4 bases, J lost 1 base, and 15 bases lay in between. Germline V gene sequence: CDR1 SEHNR, CDR2 FQNEAQ (reference sequence). The CDR3 has 16 residues. Collection of lesional scalp punch biopsies and peripheral blood was performed in alopecia areata patients. About this clone itself: Its cognate antigen is unknown.

Sequencing used NKG2D-high CD8+ T cells sorted from blood. This sequence was found in a human donor with alopecia areata. V is TRBV7-9 and J is TRBJ2-3; D may be TRBD2 (5 bases). This CDR3 reads CASSSPTSIGTDTQYF. CDR3 bases: TGTGCCAGCAGCTCCCCCACTAGTATCGGCACAGATACGCAGTATTTT.